This T cell receptor beta chain was retrieved from a study of T cells in Graves' hyperthyroidism and ophthalmopathy. Overall study: Upon initial diagnosis and before any treatment, peripheral blood was collected.

This clonotype was detected many times. RNA transcripts provided the source from which TCR beta CDR3 regions were amplified. The HTBI primer set drove a first-round RT-PCR of the TCR CDR3. MiXCR, run by TCRdb on the multiplex PCR reads, gives a single entry per CDR3 protein. The table shows about 350,000 distinct CDR3 sequences, with about a fifth occurring only once. Patients aged 18 to 65 had newly diagnosed hyperthyroidism lasting under 2 months. PBMCs were obtained from 7.5 to 10 ml fresh peripheral blood. Trimming took 2 bases from V and 6 from J, leaving 8 bases between them. The CDR3 extends over 13 amino acids. CDR1 is MNHEY, CDR2 SVGAGI, per germline.

This TCR was sampled from a woman in her late teens or twenties with Graves' hyperthyroidism. This chain links TRBV6-5 with TRBJ1-5; D remains unclear. The sequencing sample was made of blood. The DNA for the CDR3 is TGTGCCAGCAGTTACGGGAAGGGTCAGCCCCAGCATTTT. Translating gives CASSYGKGQPQHF.